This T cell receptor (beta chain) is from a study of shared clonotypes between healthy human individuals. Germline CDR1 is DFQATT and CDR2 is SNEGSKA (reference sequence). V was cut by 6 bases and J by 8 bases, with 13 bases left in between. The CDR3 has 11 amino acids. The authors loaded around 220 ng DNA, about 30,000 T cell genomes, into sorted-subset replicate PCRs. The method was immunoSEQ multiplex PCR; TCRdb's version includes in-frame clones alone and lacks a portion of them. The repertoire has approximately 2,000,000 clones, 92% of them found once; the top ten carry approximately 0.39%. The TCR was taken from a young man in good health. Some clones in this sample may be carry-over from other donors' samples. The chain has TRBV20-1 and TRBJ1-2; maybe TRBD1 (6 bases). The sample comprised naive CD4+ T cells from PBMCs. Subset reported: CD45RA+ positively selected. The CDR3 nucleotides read TGCAGTGCAGGGGGGTTTAGGGGCTACACCTTC. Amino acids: CSAGGFRGYTF.